The 8 T cell receptor beta chains below all came from one sample that was sequenced in a study of radiation and T cells in renal cell carcinoma. Produced via immunoSEQ multiplex PCR; TCRdb's table is partial and in-frame only. The table includes roughly 14,000 clones, approximately 65% detected once. Treatment defined: treatment-naive control, cytoreductive nephrectomy. This material consisted of tumor tissue, taken from a patient whose treatment was nephrectomy without radiotherapy. The source of these receptors is a man aged 55 to 70 with renal cell carcinoma.

The chain is built from TRBV4-3 and TRBJ1-4; 7 nucleotides agree with TRBD1. The CDR3 spans 16 residues. V shed 2 bases and J 3 bases; nucleotides not matched to a gene: 6. Germline CDR1 and CDR2: LGHNA and YSLEER. The DNA for the CDR3 is TGCGCCAGCAGCCAACCCACAGGGGCCTCTAATGAAAAACTGTTTTTT. It specifies CASSQPTGASNEKLFF.

Here the CDR3 reads CAWSVGRWAGYTF. In DNA, the CDR3 is TGTGCCTGGAGTGTGGGGAGGTGGGCCGGCTACACCTTC. The V and J genes are TRBV30 and TRBJ1-2; no clear D gene. The V gene lost 0 bases and the J gene lost 8 bases, with 13 bases spanning the gap. Germline V gene sequence: CDR1 GTSNPN, CDR2 SVGIG (reference sequence). The CDR3 spans 13 residues.

In this sample, this clone turned up a few times. The chain has TRBV5-1 and TRBJ1-1; a weak D match, TRBD1 (6 bases). This CDR3 is 14 amino acids long. CDR1 and CDR2 from the germline V gene are SGHRS and YFSETQ. V dropped 4 bases and J dropped 0 bases, with 10 bases sitting between them. The CDR3 region has the DNA TGCGCCAGCAGCCGGGACACGATGAACACTGAAGCTTTCTTT. Translating gives CASSRDTMNTEAFF.

The CDR3 is CSVSIIGWEQYF. CDR3 nucleotides: TGCAGCGTTTCCATCATAGGGTGGGAGCAGTACTTC. This chain links TRBV29-1 with TRBJ2-7; no firm D call. Germline-derived CDR1 and CDR2 are SQVTM and ANQGSEA. The CDR3 runs 12 residues. Deletions cut 5 bases from V and 7 bases from J, with 15 bases between.

This clone was detected only a few times. The V and J genes are TRBV19 and TRBJ1-1; 9 bases are a match to TRBD1. The V and J ends lost 5 bases and 1 base, in that order; junction bases with no gene match: 2. This CDR3 has 14 amino acids. The germline V gene has CDR1 LNHDA and CDR2 SQIVND (reference sequence). CDR3 in DNA: TGTGCCAGTAGTTGGGGACAGGGGAACACTGAAGCTTTCTTT. It translates to CASSWGQGNTEAFF.

V and J are TRBV18 and TRBJ2-7; D is unclear. The CDR3 consists of 14 residues. Germline values: CDR1 KGHSH, CDR2 LQKENI. Trimming stripped 3 bases from V and 2 bases from J, with 11 bases between. The CDR3 DNA is TGTGCCAGCTCACCGGTTAGGTTGGCCTACGAGCAGTACTTC. Translating it yields CASSPVRLAYEQYF.

The sample holds one count of this clone. This chain links TRBV5-4 with TRBJ2-3; 11 bases line up with TRBD2. The CDR3 is made up of 17 amino acids. With 0 bases clipped from V and 4 bases from J, the junction kept 7 bases outside the gene matches. Germline CDR1 and CDR2: SGHNT and YYREEE (reference sequence). This chain's CDR3 is CASSLALAGGRADTQYF. In DNA, the CDR3 is TGTGCCAGCAGCTTGGCGCTAGCGGGAGGAAGGGCAGATACGCAGTATTTT.

The chain couples TRBV18 to TRBJ1-4, with TRBD1 identical over 9 bases. CDR3 size: 16 residues. Per the germline V gene, CDR1 is KGHSH and CDR2 is LQKENI. Trimming took 3 bases from V and 5 from J; bases not matched to a gene: 7. The CDR3 DNA follows: TGTGCCAGCTCACCGGGCACAGGGGGCTCGAATGAAAAACTGTTTTTT. Protein sequence: CASSPGTGGSNEKLFF.